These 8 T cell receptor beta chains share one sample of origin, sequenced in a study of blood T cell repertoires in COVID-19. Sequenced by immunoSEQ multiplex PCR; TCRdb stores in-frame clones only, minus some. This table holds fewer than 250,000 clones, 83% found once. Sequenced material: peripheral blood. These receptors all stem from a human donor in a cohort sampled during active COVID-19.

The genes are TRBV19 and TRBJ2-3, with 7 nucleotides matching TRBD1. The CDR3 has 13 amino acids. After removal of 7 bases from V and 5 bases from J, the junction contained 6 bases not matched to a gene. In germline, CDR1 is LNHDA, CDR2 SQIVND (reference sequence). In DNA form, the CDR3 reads TGTGCCAGTACCGGGACAGAACGAGATACGCAGTATTTT. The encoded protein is CASTGTERDTQYF.

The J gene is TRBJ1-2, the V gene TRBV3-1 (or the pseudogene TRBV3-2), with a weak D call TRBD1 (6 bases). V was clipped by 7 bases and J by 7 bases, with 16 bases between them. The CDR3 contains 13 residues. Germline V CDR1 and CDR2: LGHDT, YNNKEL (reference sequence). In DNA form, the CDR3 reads TGTGCCAGCACGGTTGGGGGGGCAGGTGGCTACACCTTC. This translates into CASTVGGAGGYTF.

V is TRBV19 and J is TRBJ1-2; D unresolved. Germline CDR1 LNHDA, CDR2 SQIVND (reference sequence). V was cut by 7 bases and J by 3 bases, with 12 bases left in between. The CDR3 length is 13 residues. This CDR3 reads CASTPQDDYGYTF. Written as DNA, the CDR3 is TGTGCCAGTACCCCCCAGGATGACTATGGCTACACCTTC.

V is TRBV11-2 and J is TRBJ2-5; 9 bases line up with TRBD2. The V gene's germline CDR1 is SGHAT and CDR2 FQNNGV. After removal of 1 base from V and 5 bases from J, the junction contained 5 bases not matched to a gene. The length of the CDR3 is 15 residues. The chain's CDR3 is CASSLGGTSLETQYF. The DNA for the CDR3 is TGTGCCAGCAGCTTAGGAGGGACTAGCTTGGAGACCCAGTACTTC.

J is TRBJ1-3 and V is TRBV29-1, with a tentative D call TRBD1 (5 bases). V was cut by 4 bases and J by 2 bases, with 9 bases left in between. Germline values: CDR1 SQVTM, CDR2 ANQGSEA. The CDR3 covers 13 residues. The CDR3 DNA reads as TGCAGCGTTGTGTCGACAGCTGGAAACACCATATATTTT. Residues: CSVVSTAGNTIYF.

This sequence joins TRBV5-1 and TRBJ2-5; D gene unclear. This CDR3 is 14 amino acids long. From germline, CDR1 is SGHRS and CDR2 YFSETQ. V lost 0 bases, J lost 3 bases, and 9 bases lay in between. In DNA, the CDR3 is TGCGCCAGCAGCTTGGCCGTTCGTGAAGAGACCCAGTACTTC. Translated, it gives CASSLAVREETQYF.

Written as DNA, the CDR3 is TGCGCCAGCAGTGAGAATAACGGTGAAAAACTGTTTTTT. Amino acids: CASSENNGEKLFF. This chain connects TRBV10-1 to TRBJ1-4; D unresolved. CDR1 is WNHNN and CDR2 is SYGVQD in the germline V gene (reference sequence). The V end lost 2 bases, the J end lost 7 bases, and 8 bases lay between the germline ends. CDR3 length equals 13 residues.

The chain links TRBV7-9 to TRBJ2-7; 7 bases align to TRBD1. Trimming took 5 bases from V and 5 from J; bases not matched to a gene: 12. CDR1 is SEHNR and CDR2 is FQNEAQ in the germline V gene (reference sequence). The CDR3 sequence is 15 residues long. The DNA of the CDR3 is TGTGCCAGCAGCGATTACCGGGACAGAATGGACGAGCAGTACTTC. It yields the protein CASSDYRDRMDEQYF.